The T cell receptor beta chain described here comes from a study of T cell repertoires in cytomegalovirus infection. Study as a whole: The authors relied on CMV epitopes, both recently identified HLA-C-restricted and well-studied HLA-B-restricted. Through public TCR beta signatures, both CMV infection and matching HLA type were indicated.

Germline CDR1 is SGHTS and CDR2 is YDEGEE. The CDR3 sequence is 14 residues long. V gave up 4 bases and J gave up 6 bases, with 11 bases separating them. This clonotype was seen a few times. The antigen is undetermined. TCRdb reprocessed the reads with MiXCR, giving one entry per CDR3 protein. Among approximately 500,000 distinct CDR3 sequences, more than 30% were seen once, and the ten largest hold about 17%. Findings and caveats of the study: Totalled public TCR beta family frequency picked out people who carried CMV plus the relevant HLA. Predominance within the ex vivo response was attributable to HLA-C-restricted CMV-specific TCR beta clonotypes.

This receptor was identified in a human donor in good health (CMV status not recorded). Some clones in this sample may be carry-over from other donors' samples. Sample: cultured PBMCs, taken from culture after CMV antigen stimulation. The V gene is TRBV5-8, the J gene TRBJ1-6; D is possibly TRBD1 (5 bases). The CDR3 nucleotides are TGTGCCAGCAGCCAGACAGTTACTAATTCACCCCTCCACTTT. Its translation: CASSQTVTNSPLHF.